This TCR beta chain was identified during a study of blood T cell repertoires in COVID-19. The overall study: T cells, B-cell-depleted T cells, or PBMCs supplied cDNA or gDNA.

Authors' processing steps: Estimation of nucleated cell counts was performed using reference gene primer amplification. Using immunoSEQ multiplex PCR, the repertoire was profiled, and TCRdb retains in-frame clones only, with some absent. The DNA gave D and trimming, while V, J and clone size come from that table. This sample has roughly 250,000 clones, with 81% found just once. Trimming at V came to 1 base and at J to 7 bases, leaving 6 bases not matched to a gene. The germline gives CDR1 SGHTA, CDR2 FQGTGA. The CDR3 length is 15 residues. Sample: peripheral blood. The source is a woman in her sixties with active or convalescent COVID-19. The chain combines TRBV7-3 with TRBJ2-2, with 7 positions matching TRBD1. CDR3 loop: CASSLKGAAGGELFF. In DNA, the CDR3 is TGTGCCAGCAGCTTAAAGGGGGCCGCAGGCGGGGAGCTGTTTTTT.